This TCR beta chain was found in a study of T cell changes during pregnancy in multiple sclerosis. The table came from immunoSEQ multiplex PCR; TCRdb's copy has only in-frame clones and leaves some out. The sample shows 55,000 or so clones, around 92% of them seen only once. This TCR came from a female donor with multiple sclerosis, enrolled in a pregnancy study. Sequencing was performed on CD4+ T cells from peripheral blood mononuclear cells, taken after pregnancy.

As DNA, the CDR3 is TGTGCCAGTAGTGGCGGGACAGGGGGCGTTGGGCCCCAGCATTTT. This gives the protein CASSGGTGGVGPQHF. The V gene is TRBV19, the J gene TRBJ1-5; TRBD1 matches 12 bases. The CDR3 contains 15 residues. Germline CDR1 and CDR2: LNHDA and SQIVND (reference sequence). The trim removed 5 bases at V and 9 bases at J, leaving 8 bases unmatched.